This T cell receptor beta chain was identified during a study of cytotoxic CD8 clonotypes in ibrutinib-treated CLL. At the level of the study: Included were 11 relapsed/refractory and about 14 treatment-naive patients, of whom some 17 were IGHV unmutated. Among patients, about 24 responded partially and 2 completely; 14 then stayed remitted and 12 progressed after median 68 months.

Only in-frame clones appear in the TCRdb table, and some are missing; sequencing was by immunoSEQ multiplex PCR. The repertoire holds 250,000 to 350,000 clones, with 70% to 80% as singletons. The CDR3 runs to 18 residues. Losses at the gene ends were 2 bases for V and 5 bases for J; bases not matched to a gene: 16. The germline CDR1 and CDR2 sequences are SGHRS and YFSETQ. This sequence joins TRBV5-1 and TRBJ1-2; the match to TRBD1 covers 9 bases. This receptor was identified in a human donor with chronic lymphocytic leukemia. The sequencing here drew on PBMCs, taken at disease progression, from a patient treated with ibrutinib. Here the CDR3 DNA reads TGCGCCAGCAGCTTTTCTGGGACAGGGTACCCCTTATGGTATGGCTACACCTTC. This sequence encodes CASSFSGTGYPLWYGYTF.